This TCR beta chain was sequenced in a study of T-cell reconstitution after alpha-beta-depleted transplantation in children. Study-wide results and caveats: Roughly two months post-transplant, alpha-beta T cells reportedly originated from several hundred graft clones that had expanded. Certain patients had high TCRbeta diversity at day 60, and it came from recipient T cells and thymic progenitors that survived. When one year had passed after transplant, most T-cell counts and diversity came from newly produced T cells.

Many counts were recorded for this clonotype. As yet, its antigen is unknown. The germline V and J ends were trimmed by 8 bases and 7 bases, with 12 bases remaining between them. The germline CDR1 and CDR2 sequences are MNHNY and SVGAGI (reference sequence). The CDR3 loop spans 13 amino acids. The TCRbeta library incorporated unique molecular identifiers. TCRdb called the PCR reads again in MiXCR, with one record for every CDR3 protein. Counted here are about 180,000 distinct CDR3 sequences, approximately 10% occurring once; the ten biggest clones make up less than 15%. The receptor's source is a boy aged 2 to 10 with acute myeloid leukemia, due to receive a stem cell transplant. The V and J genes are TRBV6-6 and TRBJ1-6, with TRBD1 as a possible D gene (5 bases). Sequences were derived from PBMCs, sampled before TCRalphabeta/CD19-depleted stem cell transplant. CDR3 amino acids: CASLGGGNSPLHF. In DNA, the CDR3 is TGTGCCAGCCTTGGGGGAGGAAATTCACCCCTCCACTTT.